This T cell receptor (beta chain) appears in the sequencing data of a study of neurological immune-mediated disorders. This clonotype was observed many times. The antigen remains undetermined. cDNA was made by 5'RACE with 10-nucleotide random UMIs. Every sequencing run gave over 160 million TCR-beta sequences, taken from 15-18 subjects. TCRdb used MiXCR to reprocess the 5' RACE reads, holding one entry per CDR3 protein. The data contain 71,000 or so distinct CDR3 sequences, approximately 13% of them singletons. General observations from the study: The greatest degree of TCR clonal expansion was observed in HTLV-1-associated myelopathy, with the lowest in multiple sclerosis, below that of healthy controls.

Time point of the sample: longitudinal time-point 1 (baseline). PBMCs stored at -80 C, 2 million in total, were the source of the unsorted libraries. V was shortened by 4 bases and J by 4 bases, with 11 bases between the two germline ends. This CDR3 contains 13 residues. Germline CDR1 is SGHRS and CDR2 is YFSETQ. Sequencing was performed on PBMCs. The clonotype comes from a female donor with HTLV-1-associated myelopathy (HAM/TSP). The chain combines TRBV5-1 with TRBJ2-5; D remains unclear. Here the CDR3 reads CASSSRTGETQYF. The CDR3 region has the DNA TGCGCCAGCAGCAGCCGGACGGGAGAGACCCAGTACTTC.